The clone carrying this T cell receptor beta chain was recorded at least ten times. The sample is drawn from a study of neurological immune-mediated disorders. Specified time point: technical triplicate 1. One entry per CDR3 protein results from TCRdb running MiXCR on the 5' RACE reads. Here the sample spans 30,000 to 40,000 distinct CDR3 sequences, 11% being singletons. The TCR sequence derives from a man aged 55 to 70 with HTLV-1-associated myelopathy (HAM/TSP). Sequenced sample: PBMCs.

CDR3 sequence (DNA): TGTGCCAGCAGCCCACGAGGAGGGCGAGAGACCCAGTACTTC. This encodes CASSPRGGRETQYF. The chain carries TRBV3-1 and TRBJ2-5; possible D gene TRBD2, 6 bases. The CDR3 runs 14 residues. CDR1 LGHDT and CDR2 YNNKEL come from the germline V gene (reference sequence). Trimming took 4 bases from V and 4 from J, leaving 13 bases between them.